This T cell receptor (beta chain) was identified during a study of identical twins. Findings and limits, study-wide: Invariant MAIT and iNKT cells may have partly biased zero-insertion analyses.

This clonotype was observed a few times. Its specificity is unknown. Via MiXCR, TCRdb re-called the 5' RACE reads, giving one row per CDR3 protein. The data show about 520,000 distinct CDR3 sequences, 20% to 25% seen once. Germline V CDR1 and CDR2: DFQATT, SNEGSKA (reference sequence). This CDR3 contains 13 residues. V was cut by 6 bases and J by 2 bases, with 13 bases left in between. The sample was also reused in another study, on T cells expressing NK-cell markers. This second study says: HCMV serostatus: seven of eight sequenced donors positive, one negative.

This sequence joins TRBV20-1 and TRBJ1-2; TRBD1 is a possible D gene (6 bases). The sequence derives from a woman between 18 and 30 years old in good health. Sequencing was carried out using CD4+ T cells sorted from blood. CDR3 coding DNA: TGCAGTGCGGCAACAGGGAAGAACTATGGCTACACCTTC. As protein: CSAATGKNYGYTF.